Below are 17 T cell receptor beta chains sequenced from a single sample in a study of T cell changes during pregnancy in multiple sclerosis. Sequenced by immunoSEQ multiplex PCR; TCRdb stores in-frame clones only, minus some. The sample includes some 40,000 clones, 92% of them seen just once. The sample here was CD8+ T cells from peripheral blood mononuclear cells, taken before pregnancy. All receptors derive from a female donor with multiple sclerosis, enrolled in a pregnancy study.

The chain joins TRBV9 to TRBJ2-1, with 13 bases fitting TRBD2. The V gene's germline CDR1 is SGDLS and CDR2 YYNGEE. There are 17 residues in the CDR3. The junction had 9 bases not matched to a gene; V was cut back by 4 bases and J by 5 bases. This CDR3 is CASSSIGLAGVNNEQFF. The CDR3, as DNA: TGTGCCAGCAGCAGTATCGGACTAGCGGGGGTAAACAATGAGCAGTTCTTC.

The chain uses TRBV12-5 and TRBJ2-3, with D possibly matching TRBD1 (5 bases). Germline CDR1 LGHNT, CDR2 FRNRAP. Trimming took 2 bases from V and 10 from J, leaving 7 bases between them. The CDR3 spans 11 residues. The CDR3 here is CASGLQGPQYF. In DNA, the CDR3 is TGTGCTAGTGGTTTGCAGGGTCCGCAGTATTTT. Full variable domain (missing parts from reference TRBV12-5 and TRBJ2-3): DARVTQTPRHKVTEMGQEVTMRCQPILGHNTVFWYRQTMMQGLELLAYFRNRAPLDDSGMPKDRFSAEMPDATLATLKIQPSEPRDSAVYFCASGLQGPQYFGPGTRLTVL.

The V call is TRBV7-7, the J call TRBJ2-2; 10 bases fit TRBD1. J gave up 4 bases and V 4 bases, and 3 bases lay outside the gene matches. The germline V gene has CDR1 SSHAT and CDR2 FNYEAQ (reference sequence). CDR3 size: 15 residues. CDR3 amino acids: CASSSGTGATGELFF. The CDR3 nucleotides are TGTGCCAGCAGCTCCGGGACAGGGGCCACCGGGGAGCTGTTTTTT.

The chain recombines TRBV9 with TRBJ2-3, with a possible D match to TRBD1 (5 bases). This CDR3 spans 14 amino acids. V shed 0 bases and J shed 4 bases, with 9 bases lying between them. Germline CDR1 SGDLS, CDR2 YYNGEE. The CDR3 here is CASSVGPGPDTQYF. Written as DNA, the CDR3 is TGTGCCAGCAGCGTAGGTCCAGGGCCAGATACGCAGTATTTT.

This rearrangement joins TRBV6-1 to TRBJ2-3; 8 bases map to TRBD2. The CDR3 has 15 residues. V dropped 4 bases and J dropped 5; count of bases not matched to a gene: 8. Germline CDR1 reads MNHNS; CDR2 reads SASEGT. CDR3 sequence: CASSVLSGSGDTQYF. The CDR3 DNA is TGTGCCAGCAGTGTCCTAAGCGGGAGTGGAGATACGCAGTATTTT.

V is TRBV7-9 and J is TRBJ1-5; D might be TRBD1 (6 bases). The CDR3 contains 14 residues. The germline V gene has CDR1 SEHNR and CDR2 FQNEAQ (reference sequence). The V end was cut by 10 bases, the J end by 4 bases, with 17 bases between. In DNA, the CDR3 is TGTGCCAATTGTAACAGGGAAGTAAATCAGCCCCAGCATTTT. Protein: CANCNREVNQPQHF.

The chain combines TRBV6-5 with TRBJ1-2, with D hard to call. The CDR3 loop spans 13 amino acids. The V end lost 2 bases, the J end lost 7 bases, and 11 bases lay between the germline ends. Germline V gene data show CDR1 as MNHEY and CDR2 as SVGAGI. The CDR3 DNA is TGTGCCAGCAGTTACACCCCCTATTTTGGCTACACCTTC. Residues: CASSYTPYFGYTF.

This chain links TRBV7-9 with TRBJ2-7, with D perhaps TRBD1 (5 bases). The germline CDR1 and CDR2 sequences are SEHNR and FQNEAQ (reference sequence). CDR3 length: 13 residues. The germline V and J ends were trimmed by 1 base and 7 bases, with 11 bases remaining between them. For the CDR3, the DNA is TGTGCCAGCAGCTTAGGAAGGGGTGGAGAGCAGTACTTC. This gives the protein CASSLGRGGEQYF.

CDR3 protein: CASSLKDRDRGSDEQYF. The CDR3 coding sequence is TGTGCCAGCAGTTTAAAAGATCGGGACAGGGGGTCGGACGAGCAGTACTTC. V is TRBV27 and J is TRBJ2-7; 11 bases match TRBD1. V dropped 2 bases and J dropped 5; count of bases not matched to a gene: 11. Germline CDR1 is MNHEY and CDR2 is SMNVEV (reference sequence). This CDR3 is 17 amino acids long.

V is TRBV19 and J is TRBJ1-1; the match to TRBD1 covers 7 bases. This CDR3 has 15 residues. Germline V gene data show CDR1 as LNHDA and CDR2 as SQIVND (reference sequence). V gave up 6 bases and J gave up 1 base; unmatched junction bases: 8. Written as DNA, the CDR3 is TGTGCCAGTAGGGGAGACAGGGCTCCGAACACTGAAGCTTTCTTT. This gives the protein CASRGDRAPNTEAFF.

This chain joins TRBV6-6 and TRBJ1-2, with 8 nucleotides matching TRBD1. The CDR3 contains 14 residues. Per the germline V gene, CDR1 is MNHNY and CDR2 is SVGAGI (reference sequence). The V segment lost 6 bases and the J segment 3 bases; nucleotides outside the gene matches: 6. The CDR3 nucleotides read TGTGCCAGCAGAGACAGGGGTGGAGACTATGGCTACACCTTC. It yields the protein CASRDRGGDYGYTF.

V gene TRBV27 combines with J gene TRBJ2-3; 8 bases agree with TRBD2. Losses at the gene ends were 5 bases for V and 3 bases for J; bases not matched to a gene: 4. The CDR3 sequence is 14 residues long. CDR1 and CDR2 from the germline V gene are MNHEY and SMNVEV (reference sequence). CDR3 in DNA: TGTGCCAGCAGTCCAGCGGGAGAAACAGATACGCAGTATTTT. This encodes CASSPAGETDTQYF.

This sequence joins TRBV16 and TRBJ2-3, with a tentative D call TRBD2 (5 bases). V shed 7 bases and J shed 3 bases, with 17 bases lying between them. Germline V lookup: CDR1 KGHSY, CDR2 FQNENV. The CDR3 covers 15 residues. Written as DNA, the CDR3 is TGTGCCAGCATGTTCGGCCCCGGAGGTACAGATACGCAGTATTTT. Translating it yields CASMFGPGGTDTQYF.

DNA of the CDR3: TGTGCCATCAGTGACCTTCCGCTAGGAGGGACCCAGTACTTC. Amino acids: CAISDLPLGGTQYF. The chain carries TRBV10-3 and TRBJ2-5, with D tentatively TRBD2 (5 bases). Trimming pared 3 bases from V and 7 bases from J, leaving 15 bases between. Per germline, CDR1 ENHRY and CDR2 SYGVKD. The CDR3 runs to 14 residues.

This clone was recorded a few times. This chain connects TRBV7-2 to TRBJ1-2; 7 positions match TRBD1. V trimming: 2 bases; J trimming: 0 bases; junction bases outside the gene matches: 6. CDR3 length: 16 amino acids. The germline V gene has CDR1 SGHTA and CDR2 FQGNSA. The CDR3 is CASSLIRGASNYGYTF. CDR3 sequence (DNA): TGTGCCAGCAGCTTAATCAGGGGGGCCTCTAACTATGGCTACACCTTC.

This chain connects TRBV5-6 to TRBJ2-1, with D maybe TRBD1 (5 bases). V lost 5 bases to trimming and J lost 12 bases, with 15 bases between them. CDR1 is SGHDT and CDR2 is YYEEEE in the germline V gene. The CDR3 spans 12 residues. For the CDR3, the DNA is TGTGCCAGCAGTTCCGACAGTAACGGGCAGTTCTTC. This encodes CASSSDSNGQFF.

V and J are TRBV10-3 and TRBJ2-2; 9 nucleotides match TRBD1. Per germline, CDR1 ENHRY and CDR2 SYGVKD. V shed 6 bases and J 1 base; nucleotides not matched to a gene: 6. The CDR3 totals 16 residues. The CDR3 nucleotides read TGTGCCATCAGCAGACGGGACAGGGAGAACACCGGGGAGCTGTTTTTT. It codes for CAISRRDRENTGELFF.